The clone carrying this T cell receptor (beta chain) was observed a handful of times. V lost 2 bases and J lost 0, with 9 bases in between. Germline V gene sequence: CDR1 SGHDT, CDR2 YYEEEE. The CDR3 sequence is 14 residues long. It was with 60 Vbeta and 13 Jbeta primers that the PCR ran. TCRdb keeps only in-frame clones here, not all; method: immunoSEQ multiplex PCR. Among some 180,000 clones listed, 80% were seen once. The sample originates from a study of cytomegalovirus exposure and HLA in healthy donors. The donors, nominally healthy at sampling, likely had unrecorded immune exposures. This TCR was recovered from a woman under 40 in good health and CMV-seronegative. The sample was PBMCs. V usage is TRBV5-6 and J usage is TRBJ2-7; D gene uncertain. The CDR3 DNA sequence: TGTGCCAGCAGCTTTGTACAGAGCTCCTACGAGCAGTACTTC. This gives the protein CASSFVQSSYEQYF.